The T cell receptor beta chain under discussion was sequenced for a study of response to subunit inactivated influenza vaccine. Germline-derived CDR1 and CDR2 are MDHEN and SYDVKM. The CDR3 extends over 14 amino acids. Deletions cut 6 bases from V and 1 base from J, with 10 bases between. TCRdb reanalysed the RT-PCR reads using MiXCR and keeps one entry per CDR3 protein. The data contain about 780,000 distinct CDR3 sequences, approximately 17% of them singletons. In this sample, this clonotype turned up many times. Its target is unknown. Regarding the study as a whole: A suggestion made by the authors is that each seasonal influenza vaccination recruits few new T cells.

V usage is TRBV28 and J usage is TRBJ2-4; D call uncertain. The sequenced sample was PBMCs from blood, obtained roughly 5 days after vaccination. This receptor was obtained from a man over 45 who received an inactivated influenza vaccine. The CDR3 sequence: CASRPTGAKNIQYF. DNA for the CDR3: TGTGCCAGCAGACCCACGGGTGCCAAAAACATTCAGTACTTC.